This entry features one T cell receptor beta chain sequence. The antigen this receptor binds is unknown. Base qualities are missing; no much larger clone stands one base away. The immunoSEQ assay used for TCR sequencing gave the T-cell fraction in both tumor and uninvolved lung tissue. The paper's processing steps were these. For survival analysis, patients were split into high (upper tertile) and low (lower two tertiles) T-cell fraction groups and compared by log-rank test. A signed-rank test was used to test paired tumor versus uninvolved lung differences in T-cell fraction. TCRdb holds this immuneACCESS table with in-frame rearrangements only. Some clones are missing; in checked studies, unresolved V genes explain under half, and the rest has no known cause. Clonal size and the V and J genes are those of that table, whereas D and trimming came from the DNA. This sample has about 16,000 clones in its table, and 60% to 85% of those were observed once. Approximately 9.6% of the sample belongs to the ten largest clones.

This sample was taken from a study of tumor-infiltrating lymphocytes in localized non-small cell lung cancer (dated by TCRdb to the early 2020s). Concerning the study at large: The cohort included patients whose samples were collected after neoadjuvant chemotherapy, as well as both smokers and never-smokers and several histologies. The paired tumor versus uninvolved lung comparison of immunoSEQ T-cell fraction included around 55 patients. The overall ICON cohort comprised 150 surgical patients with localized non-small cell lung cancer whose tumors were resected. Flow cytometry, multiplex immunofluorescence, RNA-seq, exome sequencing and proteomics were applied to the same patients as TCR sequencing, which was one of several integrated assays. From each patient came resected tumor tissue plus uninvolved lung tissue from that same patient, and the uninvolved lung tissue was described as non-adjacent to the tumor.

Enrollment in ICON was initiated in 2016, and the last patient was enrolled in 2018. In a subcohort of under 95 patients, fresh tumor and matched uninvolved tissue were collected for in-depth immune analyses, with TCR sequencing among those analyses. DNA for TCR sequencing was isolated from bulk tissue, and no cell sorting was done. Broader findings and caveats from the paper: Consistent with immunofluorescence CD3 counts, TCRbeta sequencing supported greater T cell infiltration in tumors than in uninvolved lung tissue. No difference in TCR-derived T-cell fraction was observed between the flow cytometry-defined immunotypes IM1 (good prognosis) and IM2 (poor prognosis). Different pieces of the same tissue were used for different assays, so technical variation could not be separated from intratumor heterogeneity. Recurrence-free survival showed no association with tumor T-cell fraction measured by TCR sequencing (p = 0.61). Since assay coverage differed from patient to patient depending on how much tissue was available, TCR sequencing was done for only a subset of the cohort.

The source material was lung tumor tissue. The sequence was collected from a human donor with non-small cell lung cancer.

Here the CDR3 is given as CASSEGSHRVSEAFF. In nucleotide form, the sequence is TGTGCCAGCAGTGAAGGTAGTCACAGGGTCTCTGAAGCTTTCTTT. Recombination joined TRBV6-1 with TRBJ1-1, and perhaps TRBD1 as D gene, on 6 matching bases. The junction shows trimming of 1 base on V and 6 bases on J, plus 15 bases between the germline ends. CDR1 MNHNS and CDR2 SASEGT were looked up in the germline V gene. The CDR3 has 15 amino acids, counting the end cysteine and phenylalanine. Only CDR3 DNA is held: 45 bases, read in frame from base 1.